Listed below are T cell receptor beta chains from one sample, sequenced in a study of cytomegalovirus exposure and HLA in healthy donors. Clones were sequenced by immunoSEQ multiplex PCR, and TCRdb holds only the in-frame ones, with some missing. The repertoire holds about 150,000 clones, with approximately 81% as singletons. The material sequenced was PBMCs. Receptors were obtained from a young woman in good health and CMV-seronegative. CDR3s include the opening cysteine and the closing phenylalanine or tryptophan. The D gene is left open where the match is weak. Clone size appears in some rows only: once, few, many, or a class for an expanded clone.

v_call	clone_size	d_call	j_call	cdr3_length	cdr3_nt	cdr3_aa
TRBV28	.	TRBD2	TRBJ2-5	15	TGTGCCAGCAGTTTACTAGCGGGGGCCCAAGAGACCCAGTACTTC	CASSLLAGAQETQYF
TRBV4-2	.	.	TRBJ2-1	15	TGTGCCAGCAGCCCTCTGGGACCTCGGCGGGGTGAGCAGTTCTTC	CASSPLGPRRGEQFF
TRBV19	once	.	TRBJ2-7	12	TGTGCCAGTGGGCCAGACAACTACGAGCAGTACTTC	CASGPDNYEQYF
TRBV28	.	.	TRBJ1-2	12	TGTGCCGCCTCCGGGTTGGCCTATGGCTACACCTTC	CAASGLAYGYTF
TRBV2	.	.	TRBJ1-5	14	TGTGCCAGCAGTGCTCAGGTGGGCAATCAGCCCCAGCATTTT	CASSAQVGNQPQHF
TRBV7-9	.	.	TRBJ1-1	16	TGTGCCAGCAGCTTAGATGCGGGGGGGCCGGACACTGAAGCTTTCTTT	CASSLDAGGPDTEAFF
TRBV28	few	.	TRBJ1-2	15	TGTGCCAGCAGTCCCCCTCGCGCGGATAACTATGGCTACACCTTC	CASSPPRADNYGYTF
TRBV6-5	once	.	TRBJ1-4	16	TGTGCCAGCAGTTACTCCAAAACCGCGGCCGGTAGAAAACTGTTTTTT	CASSYSKTAAGRKLFF
TRBV2	.	.	TRBJ2-5	15	TGTGCCAGCAGTGAAGGACTCCCCGCGGGAGAGACCCAGTACTTC	CASSEGLPAGETQYF
TRBV2	once	TRBD2	TRBJ2-1	17	TGTGCCAGCAGGCCGGGATTTGGACTAGCATCCATCGATGAGCAGTTCTTC	CASRPGFGLASIDEQFF
TRBV2	.	.	TRBJ1-4	14	TGTGCCAGCCGAGGTCGCGCAACTAATGAAAAACTGTTTTTT	CASRGRATNEKLFF
TRBV19	.	.	TRBJ1-1	13	TGTGCCAGTAGTATTACATGGAACACTGAAGCTTTCTTT	CASSITWNTEAFF
TRBV4-3	.	.	TRBJ1-1	16	TGCGCCAGCAGCCAAGAATCCGGACAAAGGAACACTGAAGCTTTCTTT	CASSQESGQRNTEAFF
TRBV9	.	.	TRBJ2-1	15	TGTGCCAGCAGTGATAGTGGGGGCCCAGGCAATGAGCAGTTCTTC	CASSDSGGPGNEQFF
TRBV7-9	.	.	TRBJ2-2	17	TGTGCCAGCAGCTTATTGGGGTCGACAGCAAACACCGGGGAGCTGTTTTTT	CASSLLGSTANTGELFF
TRBV15	.	.	TRBJ2-3	15	TGTGCCACCAGCACAGGGAATGGGCGGTCAGGTACGCAGTATTTT	CATSTGNGRSGTQYF
TRBV7-2	.	TRBD2	TRBJ2-7	15	TGTGCCAGCAGCTTAATTGGGGGAGGGCGCTACGAGCAGTACTTC	CASSLIGGGRYEQYF
TRBV7-6	.	.	TRBJ2-7	12	TGTGCCAGCAGCTTAGCAGGGGACGAGCAGTACTTC	CASSLAGDEQYF
TRBV19	.	TRBD2	TRBJ2-3	14	TGTGCCAGTGGACTAGCGGGGCGCAAGAATACGCAGTATTTT	CASGLAGRKNTQYF
TRBV30	.	TRBD2	TRBJ2-5	15	TGTGCCTGGAGTGCTCTAGCGGAAATACAAGAGACCCAGTACTTC	CAWSALAEIQETQYF
TRBV29-1	.	TRBD1	TRBJ2-5	15	TGCAGCGCGTACCCCGGACAGGGGGTTGTAGGGACCCAGTACTTC	CSAYPGQGVVGTQYF
TRBV4-3	.	.	TRBJ2-7	15	TGCGCCAGCAGCCGGGTGGTACAGGAGTCCTACGAGCAGTACTTC	CASSRVVQESYEQYF
TRBV27	.	.	TRBJ1-1	14	TGTGCCAGCAGTTTTCGGACAGCGAACACTGAAGCTTTCTTT	CASSFRTANTEAFF
TRBV28	.	TRBD2	TRBJ2-5	15	TGTGCCAGCAGTTCGACTAGCTGGGGAAAAGAGACCCAGTACTTC	CASSSTSWGKETQYF
TRBV9	.	.	TRBJ1-2	14	TGTGCCAGCAGCGCACACCAGGGCTTCTATGGCTACACCTTC	CASSAHQGFYGYTF
TRBV29-1	once	.	TRBJ2-1	10	TGCAGCGTGGGAGTCGCGGAGCAGTTCTTC	CSVGVAEQFF
TRBV10-1	.	TRBD1	TRBJ2-7	17	TGCGCCAGCAGTGAGTCCACGGGCGGACAGGGTGGGTACGAGCAGTACTTC	CASSESTGGQGGYEQYF
TRBV19	.	.	TRBJ2-7	14	TGTGCCAGTAGTATACAAAATAGAGACTACGAGCAGTACTTC	CASSIQNRDYEQYF
TRBV30	.	.	TRBJ2-1	15	TGTGCCTGGAGTGCCAGACTCCGTGGCTACAATGGGCAGTTCTTC	CAWSARLRGYNGQFF
TRBV25-1	.	TRBD1	TRBJ1-2	14	TGTGCCAGCAGTGCGACAGGGCTACTAGGAGGCTACACCTTC	CASSATGLLGGYTF
TRBV6-5	.	.	TRBJ1-2	15	TGTGCCAGCAGGAACGCCGACAGGACCTACTATGGCTACACCTTC	CASRNADRTYYGYTF
TRBV18	.	.	TRBJ1-4	15	TGTGCCAGCTCCCCTGGCTCCGGGGCTAATGAAAAACTGTTTTTT	CASSPGSGANEKLFF
TRBV9	.	TRBD2	TRBJ2-3	15	TGTGCCAGCAGCGTAGGAAGGACTAGCGGAGATACGCAGTATTTT	CASSVGRTSGDTQYF
TRBV6-5	.	.	TRBJ2-7	14	TGTGCCAGCAGTTACACTCGGACTACGGGGGAGCAGTACTTC	CASSYTRTTGEQYF
TRBV7-2	.	TRBD2	TRBJ2-5	15	TGTGCCAGCAGCCAACAGCGGGGGTGGGGGGAGACCCAGTACTTC	CASSQQRGWGETQYF
TRBV7-2	.	TRBD2	TRBJ2-3	14	TGTGCCAGCAGCTTAAGGACTAGCGGGGGGGCCCAAAATTTT	CASSLRTSGGAQNF
TRBV5-4	.	TRBD1	TRBJ2-2	16	TGTGCCAGCAGCTTGCTCGGACAGGGGTACACCGGGGAGCTGTTTTTT	CASSLLGQGYTGELFF
TRBV7-3	few	TRBD1	TRBJ1-1	15	TGTGCCAGCAGCGAGGTAGCAGGGGGTAACACTGAAGCTTTCTTT	CASSEVAGGNTEAFF
TRBV10-3	.	.	TRBJ1-6	13	TGTGCCATCAGTGAGTCGGAGTATTCACCCCTCCACTTT	CAISESEYSPLHF
TRBV18	.	TRBD2	TRBJ2-7	15	TGTGCCAGCTCACCACCGCGGGGGAGCTCCTACGGGCAGTACTTC	CASSPPRGSSYGQYF
TRBV29-1	.	.	TRBJ1-1	15	TGCAGCGTTGAAGATCTGCCGTGGGGGGTCACTGAAGCTTTCTTT	CSVEDLPWGVTEAFF
TRBV5-1	once	TRBD2	TRBJ2-3	18	TGCGCCAGCAGCGGGGGACTAGCGGGAGTTACTAGCACAGATACGCAGTATTTT	CASSGGLAGVTSTDTQYF
TRBV7-6	.	TRBD2	TRBJ2-1	15	TGTGCCAGCAGCAAGAATGGGGAGGGCTACAATGAGCAGTTCTTC	CASSKNGEGYNEQFF
TRBV9	.	.	TRBJ2-2	16	TGTGCCAGCAGCCCTGAAGGGGGGGGACGGACCGGGGAGCTGTTTTTT	CASSPEGGGRTGELFF
TRBV5-5	.	TRBD2	TRBJ2-5	15	TGTGCCAGCAGCTTGATAGCTAGCGGGGAGGAGACCCAGTACTTC	CASSLIASGEETQYF
TRBV28	few	.	TRBJ2-7	12	TGTGCCAGCAGCCTCCCCGGGGACGAGCAGTACTTC	CASSLPGDEQYF
TRBV2	.	.	TRBJ2-7	14	TGTGCCAGCAGAGCCGGCCGGGACTCCTACGAGCAGTACTTC	CASRAGRDSYEQYF
TRBV27	.	.	TRBJ2-7	19	TGTGCCAGCAGTTCCATCCCTCAACAGACACGAGGGAATCTCTACGAGCAGTACTTC	CASSSIPQQTRGNLYEQYF
TRBV4-3	.	.	TRBJ1-5	14	TGCGCCAGCAGCCAAGATCCTTTCCAGCGAGCCCAGCATTTT	CASSQDPFQRAQHF
TRBV29-1	.	TRBD1	TRBJ1-2	11	TGCAGCGCTACAGGGGACTATGGCTACACCTTC	CSATGDYGYTF
TRBV6-1	.	.	TRBJ1-6	14	TGTGCCAGCAGTATACTCCACGTTAATTCACCCCTCCACTTT	CASSILHVNSPLHF
TRBV28	.	.	TRBJ1-4	16	TGTGCCAGCAGTTTGGAACAGGAACCAACTAATGAAAAACTGTTTTTT	CASSLEQEPTNEKLFF
TRBV30	once	TRBD1	TRBJ1-5	15	TGTGCCTGGAGTGTCAAGACAGGGGGCGGTCAGCCCCAGCATTTT	CAWSVKTGGGQPQHF
TRBV6-6	.	.	TRBJ1-1	14	TGTGCCAGCAGGGGGCCAATTTTGAACACTGAAGCTTTCTTT	CASRGPILNTEAFF